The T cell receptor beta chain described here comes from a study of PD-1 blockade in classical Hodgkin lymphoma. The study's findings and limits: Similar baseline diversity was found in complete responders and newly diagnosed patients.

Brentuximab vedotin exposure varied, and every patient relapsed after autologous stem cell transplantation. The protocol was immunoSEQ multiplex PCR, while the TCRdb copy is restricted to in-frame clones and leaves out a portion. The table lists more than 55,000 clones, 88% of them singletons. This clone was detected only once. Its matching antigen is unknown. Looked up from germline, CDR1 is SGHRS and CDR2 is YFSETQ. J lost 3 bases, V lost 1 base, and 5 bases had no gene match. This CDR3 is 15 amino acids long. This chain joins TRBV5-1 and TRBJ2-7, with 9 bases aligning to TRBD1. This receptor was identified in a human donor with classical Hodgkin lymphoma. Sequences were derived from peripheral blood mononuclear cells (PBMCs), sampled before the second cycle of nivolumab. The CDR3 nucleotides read TGCGCCAGCAGCTTGATGGGGGACAGGGACTACGAGCAGTACTTC. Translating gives CASSLMGDRDYEQYF.